This entry describes one T cell receptor (beta chain). For the second PCR, which ran for about 6 to 11 cycles, a sample-barcoded 5' primer and a J-beta primer mix were used. TCRdb re-called the 5' RACE reads through MiXCR, storing one row per CDR3 protein. The repertoire has some 1.8 million distinct CDR3 sequences, about 39% of them found once; the top ten carry under 30%. CDR1 LGHNA and CDR2 YSLEER come from the germline V gene. After removal of 1 base from V and 3 bases from J, the junction contained 4 bases not matched to a gene. The CDR3 has 15 amino acids. This sample is drawn from a study of blood T cells in healthy people across ages.

V gene TRBV4-3 combines with J gene TRBJ2-3, with TRBD2 matching 7 bases. This clonotype was obtained from a human donor in good health. Input material: blood. The chain's CDR3 is CASSQGEGWTDTQYF. CDR3 DNA: TGCGCCAGCAGCCAAGGGGAGGGTTGGACAGATACGCAGTATTTT.